The rows below give T cell receptor beta chains drawn from one sample of a study of blood T cell repertoires in COVID-19. Repertoires were generated with immunoSEQ multiplex PCR, while TCRdb's copy carries only in-frame clones and drops some. The sample lists around 620,000 clones, around 89% seen once, with under 0.3% in the top ten. The material sequenced was peripheral blood. These receptors came from a woman between 18 and 30 years old with acute or convalescent COVID-19. Each CDR3 is given without its conserved first and last residue. The order of the fields is CDR3 protein, clone size, V gene, D gene, J gene. D genes are given only for firm matches. Clone size is shown for a subset of rows, as once, few, many or a class of expanded clone.

ACLLSSEQY,.,TRBV30,.,TRBJ2-7
ASSRTESYGYT,.,TRBV6-5,.,TRBJ1-2
ASSIGSFNEQF,.,TRBV19,.,TRBJ2-1
ASSVAGFTGLGQPQH,.,TRBV5-6,.,TRBJ1-5
ASSQDVAQSTGELF,.,TRBV4-1,.,TRBJ2-2
AIKTRQGNTEAF,.,TRBV2,TRBD1,TRBJ1-1
ASSPPGGNYGYT,.,TRBV6-2/TRBV6-3,TRBD1,TRBJ1-2
ASNPPGQGSYEQY,.,TRBV27,TRBD1,TRBJ2-7
ASSQNRGRWEKLF,.,TRBV3-1/TRBV3-2,TRBD1,TRBJ1-4
ASSLRTGEGYT,.,TRBV7-9,TRBD1,TRBJ1-2
ASSLATGNTEAF,.,TRBV5-1,.,TRBJ1-1
ASSGGVYGYT,.,TRBV25-1,.,TRBJ1-2
ASSPNAGGSYEQY,.,TRBV21-1,.,TRBJ2-7
ASSLSRGFPNEQF,.,TRBV7-9,.,TRBJ2-1
ASRGGTPTDTQY,once,TRBV27,.,TRBJ2-3
ASSSYAEAF,.,TRBV5-6,.,TRBJ1-1
ASSKVTGESTDTQY,once,TRBV21-1,.,TRBJ2-3
ASSSGQSNQPQH,.,TRBV5-6,.,TRBJ1-5
ASSETYNSYNSPLH,.,TRBV6-1,.,TRBJ1-6
ATPPWTGGNTEAF,.,TRBV24-1,TRBD1,TRBJ1-1
ASSRQGGEQF,.,TRBV27,TRBD1,TRBJ2-1
ASSLQGLGNTEAF,.,TRBV14,.,TRBJ1-1
ASSFRQGSSYNSPLH,.,TRBV7-6,.,TRBJ1-6
ASAQGPISYEQY,.,TRBV21-1,.,TRBJ2-7
ASSYLGRVQF,.,TRBV6-2/TRBV6-3,TRBD2,TRBJ2-1
ASSYSVDRGYGYT,.,TRBV6-2/TRBV6-3,.,TRBJ1-2
ATSDPTGDYGYT,.,TRBV24-1,TRBD1,TRBJ1-2
ASSDQGGNYGYT,.,TRBV2,.,TRBJ1-2
ASSPPWHPNTEAF,.,TRBV18,.,TRBJ1-1
ASSLGALGLAGAHPVYNEQF,.,TRBV27,TRBD2,TRBJ2-1
AWSGLAGGDTDTQY,.,TRBV30,TRBD2,TRBJ2-3
AWGRTGGYDQPQH,.,TRBV30,TRBD1,TRBJ1-5
ASSPQGVPYEQY,.,TRBV9,TRBD1,TRBJ2-7
ASSEGIDYEQY,.,TRBV10-2,.,TRBJ2-7
ASSLAGGWEDTEAF,.,TRBV5-1,.,TRBJ1-1
ASSLRQGAEAF,.,TRBV9,TRBD1,TRBJ1-1
ASSSLQFSGGAGGELF,.,TRBV7-6,TRBD2,TRBJ2-2
ASSPQGQVIQPQH,.,TRBV18,.,TRBJ1-5
ASKTQAGTQY,.,TRBV6-5,.,TRBJ2-5
AISEGRPSSGNTIY,.,TRBV10-3,.,TRBJ1-3
ASSLIQNTEAF,.,TRBV13,.,TRBJ1-1
ASSDRAGEQY,once,TRBV12-3/TRBV12-4,TRBD1,TRBJ2-7
ASSPFERRVDQPQH,.,TRBV27,.,TRBJ1-5